A single T cell receptor beta chain is shown here with its context. Seattle's enrolled individuals joined amid active infection and were then monitored longitudinally. Assay: immunoSEQ multiplex PCR; the TCRdb copy retains only in-frame clones and omits some. The sample contains 150,000 or so clones, around 83% of which appear only once. Germline V gives CDR1 MNHEY, CDR2 SMNVEV (reference sequence). V trimming: 10 bases; J trimming: 8 bases; junction bases outside the gene matches: 10. The CDR3 is made up of 13 amino acids. These data belong to a study of blood T cell repertoires in COVID-19. Study in general: Sample material is recorded as cDNA or gDNA derived from T cells, B-cell-depleted T cells, or PBMCs.

This chain joins TRBV27 and TRBJ1-4; TRBD1 matches at 7 bases. The sample consisted of peripheral blood. The TCR was taken from a woman aged 60 to 75 with COVID-19, enrolled during active disease. Written as DNA, the CDR3 is TGTGCCATTCCGACAGGGATGGAGGAAAAACTGTTTTTT. This encodes CAIPTGMEEKLFF.